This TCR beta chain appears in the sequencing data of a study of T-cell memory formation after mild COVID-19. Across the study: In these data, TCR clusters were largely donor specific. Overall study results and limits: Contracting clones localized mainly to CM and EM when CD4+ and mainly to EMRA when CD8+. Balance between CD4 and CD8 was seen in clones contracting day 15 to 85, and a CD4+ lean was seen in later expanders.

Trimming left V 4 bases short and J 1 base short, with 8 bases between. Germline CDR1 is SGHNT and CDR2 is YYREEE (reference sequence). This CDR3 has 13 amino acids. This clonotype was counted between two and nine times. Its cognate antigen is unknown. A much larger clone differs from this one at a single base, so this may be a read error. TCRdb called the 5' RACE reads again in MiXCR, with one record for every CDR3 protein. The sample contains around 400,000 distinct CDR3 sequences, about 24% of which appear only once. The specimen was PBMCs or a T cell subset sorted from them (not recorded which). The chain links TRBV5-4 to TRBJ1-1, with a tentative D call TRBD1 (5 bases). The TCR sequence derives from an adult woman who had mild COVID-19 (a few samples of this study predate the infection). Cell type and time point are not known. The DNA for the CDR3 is TGTGCCAGCAGCAAAACAGGGAACACTGAAGCTTTCTTT. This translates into CASSKTGNTEAFF.